One sample yielded the 32 T cell receptor beta chains listed below, sequenced in a study of circulating and synovial CD4+ cells in juvenile arthritis. Data came from immunoSEQ multiplex PCR; TCRdb stores just in-frame clones and leaves some out. The data hold fewer than 35,000 clones, with about 93% observed a single time. The sample comprised CD4+ T cells from blood. Every receptor here comes from a human donor with juvenile idiopathic arthritis.

This clone was observed once. V is TRBV5-4 and J is TRBJ2-5, with TRBD2 as a possible D gene (5 bases). From germline, CDR1 is SGHNT and CDR2 YYREEE (reference sequence). V lost 4 bases to trimming and J lost 1 base, with 17 bases between them. The CDR3 extends over 16 amino acids. CDR3 DNA sequence: TGTGCCAGCAGCCACCAACAGTCAGCGGCCCAAGAGACCCAGTACTTC. It codes for CASSHQQSAAQETQYF.

The chain is built from TRBV19 and TRBJ2-2, with 10 bases that match TRBD2. V dropped 4 bases and J dropped 14; count of bases not matched to a gene: 7. The CDR3 is 13 residues long. The germline V gene has CDR1 LNHDA and CDR2 SQIVND (reference sequence). The CDR3 loop is CASSTLAGVALFF. The CDR3 DNA sequence: TGTGCCAGTAGTACTCTAGCGGGAGTGGCACTGTTTTTT.

CDR3 in DNA: TGTGCCAGCAGCTTGCGGGGGGAGACCCAGTACTTC. This codes for CASSLRGETQYF. This sequence joins TRBV7-6 and TRBJ2-5, with 7 bases that match TRBD2. This CDR3 region has 12 residues. Germline V gene data show CDR1 as SGHVS and CDR2 as FNYEAQ. Trimming at V came to 3 bases and at J to 5 bases, leaving 0 bases not matched to a gene. The whole variable domain, filled in from reference TRBV7-6 and TRBJ2-5, reads GAGVSQSPRYKVTKRGQDVALRCDPISGHVSLYWYRQALGQGPEFLTYFNYEAQQDKSGLPNDRFSAERPEGSISTLTIQRTEQRDSAMYRCASSLRGETQYFGPGTRLLVL.

J is TRBJ1-2 and V is TRBV4-2, with a weak D call TRBD1 (5 bases). Deletions cut 0 bases from V and 7 bases from J, with 9 bases between. CDR3 length equals 13 residues. Per germline, CDR1 LGHNA and CDR2 YNFKEQ. The CDR3 protein is CASSQDRRGGYTF. For the CDR3, the DNA is TGTGCCAGCAGCCAAGATCGGAGGGGTGGCTACACCTTC.

This chain joins TRBV2 and TRBJ2-3; D not certain. CDR3 length: 13 residues. V lost 5 bases and J lost 0, with 6 bases in between. Germline CDR1 reads SNHLY; CDR2 reads FYNNEI. The CDR3 protein is CASSFRSTDTQYF. As DNA, the CDR3 is TGTGCCAGCAGTTTTAGAAGCACAGATACGCAGTATTTT.

In its sample, this clone was seen once. CDR3 region: CASSLSPLTSGRYNEQFF. CDR3 nucleotides: TGTGCCAGCAGTTTATCACCACTGACTAGCGGGAGATACAATGAGCAGTTCTTC. The chain recombines TRBV27 with TRBJ2-1; 12 bases agree with TRBD2. Germline CDR1 reads MNHEY; CDR2 reads SMNVEV (reference sequence). This CDR3 contains 18 residues. Unmatched junction bases numbered 7, after V lost 0 bases and J lost 4 bases.

The chain uses TRBV6-5 and TRBJ2-2, with 11 bases that match TRBD2. The CDR3 runs 15 residues. V was clipped by 2 bases and J by 4 bases; unmatched bases: 0. The germline V gene has CDR1 MNHEY and CDR2 SVGAGI. The CDR3 is CASSYGTSGTGELFF. The CDR3 nucleotides are TGTGCCAGCAGTTACGGGACTAGCGGCACCGGGGAGCTGTTTTTT.

The chain combines TRBV6-5 with TRBJ1-5, with TRBD1 matching 10 bases. In germline, CDR1 is MNHEY, CDR2 SVGAGI. The V gene end was trimmed by 3 bases and the J gene end by 9 bases; junction bases not matched to a gene: 5. The CDR3 extends over 14 amino acids. The DNA for the CDR3 is TGTGCCAGCAGTTATGGGGGACAGGGGTGGCCCCAGCATTTT. Encoded protein: CASSYGGQGWPQHF.

This clone appeared a single time. This chain joins TRBV2 and TRBJ2-1; a weak D match, TRBD1 (6 bases). From germline, CDR1 is SNHLY and CDR2 FYNNEI. The CDR3 runs 17 residues. The V end lost 8 bases, the J end lost 4 bases, and 24 bases lay between the germline ends. The CDR3 here is CASSPLMPGHLYNEQFF. The CDR3 DNA follows: TGTGCCAGCTCCCCATTAATGCCGGGACATTTGTACAATGAGCAGTTCTTC.

The CDR3 sequence is CASSFTTVRGNQPQHF. The CDR3 DNA follows: TGTGCCAGCAGTTTTACGACAGTCAGGGGCAATCAGCCCCAGCATTTT. V is TRBV28 and J is TRBJ1-5, with D possibly TRBD1 on 5 matching bases. V lost 3 bases and J 2 bases, leaving 14 bases between the germline ends. The CDR3 is 16 residues long. Germline V CDR1 and CDR2: MDHEN, SYDVKM. Combining the CDR3 with reference TRBV28 and TRBJ1-5 gives the whole variable domain DVKVTQSSRYLVKRTGEKVFLECVQDMDHENMFWYRQDPGLGLRLIYFSYDVKMKEKGDIPEGYSVSREKKERFSLILESASTNQTSMYLCASSFTTVRGNQPQHFGDGTRLSIL.

This clone was seen just once. The genes are TRBV7-2 and TRBJ2-7; TRBD1 matches 11 bases. Trimming took 5 bases from V and 2 from J; bases not matched to a gene: 2. Germline V lookup: CDR1 SGHTA, CDR2 FQGNSA. This CDR3 is built from 14 residues. Here the CDR3 reads CASSGGQGAYEQYF. The CDR3 nucleotides read TGTGCCAGCAGCGGGGGACAGGGGGCCTACGAGCAGTACTTC.

The gene calls are TRBV12-5 and TRBJ2-1; 8 nucleotides agree with TRBD2. The CDR3 runs 14 residues. Losses at the gene ends were 6 bases for V and 5 bases for J; bases not matched to a gene: 6. Germline V gene sequence: CDR1 LGHNT, CDR2 FRNRAP. CDR3 region: CASGPSGSHNEQFF. CDR3 bases: TGTGCTAGTGGACCAAGCGGGAGTCACAATGAGCAGTTCTTC.

V usage is TRBV6-6 and J usage is TRBJ2-3; 8 nucleotides align to TRBD2. Germline V gene lookup returns CDR1 MNHNY and CDR2 SVGAGI (reference sequence). The CDR3 sequence is 14 residues long. V was pared by 6 bases and J by 3 bases, with 5 bases of the junction left unmatched. The CDR3 loop reads CASSAGTRTDTQYF. CDR3 DNA sequence: TGTGCCAGCAGCGCCGGGACTAGGACAGATACGCAGTATTTT.

The chain links TRBV27 to TRBJ2-7; TRBD2 matches 13 bases. The junction had 5 bases not matched to a gene; V was cut back by 6 bases and J by 3 bases. The CDR3 is made up of 15 amino acids. The germline V gene has CDR1 MNHEY and CDR2 SMNVEV (reference sequence). The DNA of the CDR3 is TGTGCCAGCAGACGTACTAGCGGGAGGGACTACGAGCAGTACTTC. Protein sequence: CASRRTSGRDYEQYF.

V is TRBV11-1 and J is TRBJ2-3; possible D gene TRBD1, 6 bases. The germline V gene encodes CDR1 SGHAT and CDR2 FQDESV (reference sequence). Trimming cost V 0 bases and J 7 bases, with 14 bases left between them. CDR3 length: 15 residues. The CDR3 nucleotides are TGTGCCAGCAGCTTAGCGGGGGCCAAAGGGCATACGCAGTATTTT. As protein: CASSLAGAKGHTQYF.

The J gene is TRBJ1-4, the V gene TRBV7-9, with 8 bases identical to TRBD1. From germline, CDR1 is SEHNR and CDR2 FQNEAQ (reference sequence). The CDR3 runs 15 residues. Losses at the gene ends were 5 bases for V and 5 bases for J; bases not matched to a gene: 7. CDR3 sequence reads: CASSPPGGINEKLFF. The CDR3 DNA sequence: TGTGCCAGCAGCCCTCCAGGGGGCATCAATGAAAAACTGTTTTTT.

CDR3 sequence: CASSKTSGATDTQYF. The CDR3 coding sequence is TGTGCCAGCAGCAAAACTAGCGGGGCTACAGATACGCAGTATTTT. This chain joins TRBV7-7 and TRBJ2-3; 10 bases align to TRBD2. The CDR3 runs 15 residues. V was clipped by 5 bases and J by 3 bases; unmatched bases: 5. Germline-derived CDR1 and CDR2 are SSHAT and FNYEAQ (reference sequence).

The V and J genes are TRBV7-8 and TRBJ1-5; possibly TRBD1 for D (6 bases). The ends were cut back, 5 bases at V and 0 bases at J, with 11 bases in the middle. Germline V gives CDR1 SGHVS, CDR2 FQNEAQ. The CDR3 runs to 15 residues. CDR3 in amino acids: CASSPDRFSNQPQHF. The CDR3 region has the DNA TGTGCCAGCAGCCCCGACAGGTTTAGCAATCAGCCCCAGCATTTT.

V is TRBV10-3 and J is TRBJ1-4; D might be TRBD1 (6 bases). V was shortened by 3 bases and J by 3 bases, with 11 bases between the two germline ends. Germline CDR1 and CDR2: ENHRY and SYGVKD. The CDR3 spans 15 residues. The CDR3 protein is CAISDYRASNEKLFF. The CDR3, as DNA: TGTGCCATCAGTGACTACAGGGCTTCTAATGAAAAACTGTTTTTT.

This clone was found a few times. The chain joins TRBV5-4 to TRBJ2-2; TRBD2 matches 11 bases. Germline trimming cut 5 bases from V and 5 bases from J; bases unmatched to any gene: 8. Germline V gives CDR1 SGHNT, CDR2 YYREEE (reference sequence). The CDR3 consists of 16 residues. Here the CDR3 reads CASRLTSGSGTGELFF. CDR3 DNA: TGTGCCAGCAGACTCACTAGCGGGAGCGGAACCGGGGAGCTGTTTTTT. The variable domain in full, completed from reference TRBV5-4 and TRBJ2-2, reads ETGVTQSPTHLIKTRGQQVTLRCSSQSGHNTVSWYQQALGQGPQFIFQYYREEENGRGNFPPRFSGLQFPNYSSELNVNALELDDSALYLCASRLTSGSGTGELFFGEGSRLTVL.

The chain is built from TRBV5-4 and TRBJ2-4; 12 nucleotides match TRBD2. The CDR3 extends over 17 amino acids. Losses at the gene ends were 3 bases for V and 0 bases for J; bases not matched to a gene: 4. From germline, CDR1 is SGHNT and CDR2 YYREEE (reference sequence). In DNA, the CDR3 is TGTGCCAGCAGCTCACTAGCGGGGGGTTTAGCCAAAAACATTCAGTACTTC. Its translation is CASSSLAGGLAKNIQYF. Based on the CDR3 plus reference TRBV5-4 and TRBJ2-4, the full variable domain is ETGVTQSPTHLIKTRGQQVTLRCSSQSGHNTVSWYQQALGQGPQFIFQYYREEENGRGNFPPRFSGLQFPNYSSELNVNALELDDSALYLCASSSLAGGLAKNIQYFGAGTRLSVL.

The J gene is TRBJ1-4, the V gene TRBV6-1; 8 positions match TRBD1. V gave up 6 bases and J gave up 7 bases; unmatched junction bases: 10. The CDR3 covers 15 residues. Per the germline V gene, CDR1 is MNHNS and CDR2 is SASEGT. The CDR3 nucleotides are TGTGCCAGCAGCGCCCTTGGGACAGGAATTGAAAAACTGTTTTTT. Translation: CASSALGTGIEKLFF.

V is TRBV10-1 and J is TRBJ2-7; D remains unclear. Trimming took 0 bases from V and 5 from J, leaving 11 bases between them. Germline CDR1 reads WNHNN; CDR2 reads SYGVQD (reference sequence). The CDR3 extends over 14 amino acids. The CDR3 nucleotides read TGCGCCAGCAGTGAGTCGGGCCGCGTCAACGAGCAGTACTTC. This gives the protein CASSESGRVNEQYF.

The J gene is TRBJ2-3, the V gene TRBV5-1; D uncertain. Trimming left V 0 bases short and J 5 bases short, with 7 bases between. The length of the CDR3 is 13 residues. Per the germline V gene, CDR1 is SGHRS and CDR2 is YFSETQ. CDR3 in amino acids: CASSLERRDTQYF. The CDR3, as DNA: TGCGCCAGCAGCTTGGAGCGCCGAGATACGCAGTATTTT.

V usage is TRBV5-1 and J usage is TRBJ1-2; the match to TRBD1 covers 7 bases. Unmatched junction bases numbered 4, after V lost 0 bases and J lost 5 bases. The CDR3 consists of 14 residues. Germline CDR1 and CDR2: SGHRS and YFSETQ. CDR3 bases: TGCGCCAGCAGCTTGGGACAGGGTAGATATGGCTACACCTTC. Its protein is CASSLGQGRYGYTF.

This chain joins TRBV6-6 and TRBJ1-2, with D possibly TRBD1 on 5 matching bases. CDR3 size: 12 residues. Germline assignment: CDR1 MNHNY and CDR2 SVGAGI (reference sequence). V was trimmed by 6 bases and J by 8 bases, leaving 13 bases between them. DNA for the CDR3: TGTGCCAGCAGGAGGGGACTGGGAGGCTACACCTTC. It encodes CASRRGLGGYTF.

This chain links TRBV7-2 with TRBJ2-7; no reliable D call. Germline CDR1 SGHTA, CDR2 FQGNSA. Trimming left V 5 bases short and J 5 bases short, with 10 bases between. CDR3 length: 12 residues. The CDR3 DNA is TGTGCCAGCAGCCCCCGCGGCCACGAGCAGTACTTC. Its protein is CASSPRGHEQYF.

This clone was recorded once. V usage is TRBV28 and J usage is TRBJ1-1; perhaps TRBD1 as D (6 bases). Trimming took off 3 bases at V and 3 bases at J, with 14 bases between the two ends. This CDR3 comprises 15 residues. CDR1 MDHEN and CDR2 SYDVKM come from the germline V gene. This chain's CDR3 is CASSFWRGRDTEAFF. In DNA form, the CDR3 reads TGTGCCAGCAGTTTCTGGCGGGGGCGGGACACTGAAGCTTTCTTT.

The CDR3 region is CASREGGRTDTQYF. DNA of the CDR3: TGTGCCAGTAGGGAAGGAGGGCGCACAGATACGCAGTATTTT. The chain couples TRBV19 to TRBJ2-3; D possibly corresponds to TRBD2 (6 bases). V was shortened by 6 bases and J by 1 base, with 11 bases between the two germline ends. The CDR3 loop spans 14 amino acids. Germline V gene data show CDR1 as LNHDA and CDR2 as SQIVND (reference sequence).

This chain links TRBV21-1 with TRBJ2-1; the table assigns TRBD2, which was not confirmed against the DNA. TRBV21-1 is termed a pseudogene. The CDR3 consists of 14 residues. The CDR3 spells CARAGTITSNEQFF. CDR3 nucleotides: TGTGCCCGCGCGGGGACCATAACTTCCAATGAGCAGTTCTTC.

The chain carries TRBV19 and TRBJ2-7, with 7 bases matching TRBD2. The CDR3 runs 14 residues. Germline CDR1 and CDR2: LNHDA and SQIVND (reference sequence). V was clipped by 4 bases and J by 5 bases; unmatched bases: 8. The CDR3 coding sequence is TGTGCCAGTAGTAACCCGGGACTATTGCACGAGCAGTACTTC. It is translated as CASSNPGLLHEQYF.

The chain has TRBV7-3 and TRBJ2-2; a weak D match, TRBD1 (5 bases). Germline CDR1 is SGHTA and CDR2 is FQGTGA. The CDR3 extends over 14 amino acids. Trimming left V 5 bases short and J 7 bases short, with 14 bases between. In DNA, the CDR3 is TGTGCCAGCAGCCCGGCCAGTCAGGGCGGGGAGCTGTTTTTT. Protein product: CASSPASQGGELFF.